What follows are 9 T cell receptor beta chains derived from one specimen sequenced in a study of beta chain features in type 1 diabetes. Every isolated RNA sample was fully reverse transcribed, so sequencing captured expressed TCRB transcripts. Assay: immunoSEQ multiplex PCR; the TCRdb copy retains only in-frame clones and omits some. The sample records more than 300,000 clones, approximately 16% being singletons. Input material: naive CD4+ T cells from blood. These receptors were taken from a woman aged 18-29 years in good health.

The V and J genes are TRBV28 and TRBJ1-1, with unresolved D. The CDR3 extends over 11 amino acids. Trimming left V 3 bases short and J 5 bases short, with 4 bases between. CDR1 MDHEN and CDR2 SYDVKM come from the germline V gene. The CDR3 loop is CASSLRTEAFF. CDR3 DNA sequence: TGTGCCAGCAGTTTGCGAACTGAAGCTTTCTTT. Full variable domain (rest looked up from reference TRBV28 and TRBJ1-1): DVKVTQSSRYLVKRTGEKVFLECVQDMDHENMFWYRQDPGLGLRLIYFSYDVKMKEKGDIPEGYSVSREKKERFSLILESASTNQTSMYLCASSLRTEAFFGQGTRLTVV.

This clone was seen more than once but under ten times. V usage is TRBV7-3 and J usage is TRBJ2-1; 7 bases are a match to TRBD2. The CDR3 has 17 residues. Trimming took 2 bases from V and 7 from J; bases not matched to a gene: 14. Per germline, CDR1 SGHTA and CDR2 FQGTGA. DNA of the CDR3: TGTGCCAGCAGCTTAGTTGGCGCTAGCGGCCCGGCGAATGAGCAGTTCTTC. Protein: CASSLVGASGPANEQFF.

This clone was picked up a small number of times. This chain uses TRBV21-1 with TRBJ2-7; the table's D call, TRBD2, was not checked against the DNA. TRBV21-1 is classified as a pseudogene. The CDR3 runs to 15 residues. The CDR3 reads CASSLLADQSYEQYF. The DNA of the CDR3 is TGTGCCAGCAGCCTTCTAGCGGACCAATCCTACGAGCAGTACTTC.

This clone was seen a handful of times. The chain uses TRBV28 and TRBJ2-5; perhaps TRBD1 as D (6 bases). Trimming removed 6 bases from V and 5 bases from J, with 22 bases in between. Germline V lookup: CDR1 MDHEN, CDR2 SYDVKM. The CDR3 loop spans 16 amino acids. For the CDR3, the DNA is TGTGCCAGCAGCCCGACGGCAGGCAGGGGTGAGGAGACCCAGTACTTC. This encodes CASSPTAGRGEETQYF. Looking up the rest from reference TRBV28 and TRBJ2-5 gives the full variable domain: DVKVTQSSRYLVKRTGEKVFLECVQDMDHENMFWYRQDPGLGLRLIYFSYDVKMKEKGDIPEGYSVSREKKERFSLILESASTNQTSMYLCASSPTAGRGEETQYFGPGTRLLVL.

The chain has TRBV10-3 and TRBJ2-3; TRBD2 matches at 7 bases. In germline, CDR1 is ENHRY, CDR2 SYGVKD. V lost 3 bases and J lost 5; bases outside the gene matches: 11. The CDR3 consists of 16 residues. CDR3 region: CAISDPRASGGDTQYF. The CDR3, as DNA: TGTGCCATCAGTGACCCTCGGGCTAGCGGAGGAGATACGCAGTATTTT.

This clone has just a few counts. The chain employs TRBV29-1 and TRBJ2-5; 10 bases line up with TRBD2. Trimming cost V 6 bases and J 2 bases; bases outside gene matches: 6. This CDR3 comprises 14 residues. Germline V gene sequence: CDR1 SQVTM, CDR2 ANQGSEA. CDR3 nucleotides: TGCAGCGTCCGAGCGGGGGGGACTCAAGAGACCCAGTACTTC. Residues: CSVRAGGTQETQYF.

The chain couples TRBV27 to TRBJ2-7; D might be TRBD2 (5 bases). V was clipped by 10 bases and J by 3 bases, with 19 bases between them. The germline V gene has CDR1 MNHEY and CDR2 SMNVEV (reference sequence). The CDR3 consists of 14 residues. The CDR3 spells CATFGPPGGYEQYF. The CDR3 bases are TGTGCCACCTTCGGGCCTCCCGGAGGCTACGAGCAGTACTTC.

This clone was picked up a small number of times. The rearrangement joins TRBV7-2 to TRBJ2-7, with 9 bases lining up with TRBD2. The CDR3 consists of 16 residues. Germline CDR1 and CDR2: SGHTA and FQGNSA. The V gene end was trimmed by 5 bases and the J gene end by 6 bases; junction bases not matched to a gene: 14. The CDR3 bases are TGTGCCAGCAGCGCGGGAGGGGGGCTAGCGGGCTCCGAGCAGTACTTC. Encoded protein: CASSAGGGLAGSEQYF.

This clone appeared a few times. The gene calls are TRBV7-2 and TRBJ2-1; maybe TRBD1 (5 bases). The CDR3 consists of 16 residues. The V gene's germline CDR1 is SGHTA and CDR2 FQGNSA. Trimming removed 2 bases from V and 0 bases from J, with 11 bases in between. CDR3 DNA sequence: TGTGCCAGCAGCTTATCAGGGCCCCTCTCCTACAATGAGCAGTTCTTC. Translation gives CASSLSGPLSYNEQFF.